This TCR beta chain comes out of a study of shared clonotypes between healthy human individuals. As to this clone: The antigen is undetermined.

The CDR3 is 17 amino acids. After removal of 1 base from V and 5 bases from J, the junction contained 11 bases not matched to a gene. Germline CDR1 is SGHRS and CDR2 is YFSETQ. Healthy HIV-negative adults without recent acute infections or vaccinations served as donors. Nashville, Tennessee was home to all donors, each a Caucasian adult. The assay was carried out at the deep level. Clones were sequenced by immunoSEQ multiplex PCR, and TCRdb holds only the in-frame ones, with some missing. The table lists some 1.4 million clones, 95% to 97% of them singletons. General study points: It was anticipated that sequencing depth would influence how many clonotypes donors shared.

The V and J genes are TRBV5-1 and TRBJ2-2, with TRBD1 identical over 7 bases. This receptor was identified in a young man in good health. Sequencing was carried out using naive CD4+ T cells sorted from blood. This sample's subset: CD45RA+ positively selected. The CDR3 here is CASSLTPPGQRTGELFF. DNA of the CDR3: TGCGCCAGCAGCTTGACTCCCCCGGGACAGAGGACCGGGGAGCTGTTTTTT.